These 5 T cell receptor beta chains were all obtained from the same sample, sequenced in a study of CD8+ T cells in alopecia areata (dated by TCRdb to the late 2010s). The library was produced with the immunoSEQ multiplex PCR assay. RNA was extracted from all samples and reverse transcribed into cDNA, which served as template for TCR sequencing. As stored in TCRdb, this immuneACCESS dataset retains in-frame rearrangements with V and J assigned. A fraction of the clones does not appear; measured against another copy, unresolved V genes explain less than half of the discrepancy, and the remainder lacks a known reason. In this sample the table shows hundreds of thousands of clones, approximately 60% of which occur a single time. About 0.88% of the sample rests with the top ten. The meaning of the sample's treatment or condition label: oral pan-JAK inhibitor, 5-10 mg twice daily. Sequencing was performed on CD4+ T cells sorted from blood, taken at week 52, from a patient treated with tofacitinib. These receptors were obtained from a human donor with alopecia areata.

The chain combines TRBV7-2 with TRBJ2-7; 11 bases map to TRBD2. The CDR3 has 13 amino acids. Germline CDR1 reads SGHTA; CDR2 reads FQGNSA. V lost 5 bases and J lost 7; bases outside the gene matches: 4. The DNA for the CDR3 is TGTGCCAGCAGCAAGGGACTAGCGGAAGAGCAGTACTTC. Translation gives CASSKGLAEEQYF.

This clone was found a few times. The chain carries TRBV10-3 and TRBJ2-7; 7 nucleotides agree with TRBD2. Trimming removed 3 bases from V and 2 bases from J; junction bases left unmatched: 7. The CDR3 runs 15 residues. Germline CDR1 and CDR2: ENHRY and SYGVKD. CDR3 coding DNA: TGTGCCATCAGTGATTGGGGAGGGTACCCCTACGAGCAGTACTTC. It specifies CAISDWGGYPYEQYF.

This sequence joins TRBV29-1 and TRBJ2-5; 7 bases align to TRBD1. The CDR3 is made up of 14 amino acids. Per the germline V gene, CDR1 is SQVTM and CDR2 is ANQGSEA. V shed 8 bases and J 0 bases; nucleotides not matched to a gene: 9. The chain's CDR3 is CSTYRDRNQETQYF. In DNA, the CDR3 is TGCAGCACCTACCGGGACAGAAACCAAGAGACCCAGTACTTC. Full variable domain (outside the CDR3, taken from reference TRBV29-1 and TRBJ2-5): SAVISQKPSRDICQRGTSLTIQCQVDSQVTMMFWYRQQPGQSLTLIATANQGSEATYESGFVIDKFPISRPNLTFSTLTVSNMSPEDSSIYLCSTYRDRNQETQYFGPGTRLLVL.

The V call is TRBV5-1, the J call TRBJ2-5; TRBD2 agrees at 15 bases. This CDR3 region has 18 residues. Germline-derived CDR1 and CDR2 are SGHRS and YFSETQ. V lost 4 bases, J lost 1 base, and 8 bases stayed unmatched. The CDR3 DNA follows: TGCGCCAGCAGCCCCGGACTAGCGGGGGGGCCGGGCCAAGAGACCCAGTACTTC. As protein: CASSPGLAGGPGQETQYF.

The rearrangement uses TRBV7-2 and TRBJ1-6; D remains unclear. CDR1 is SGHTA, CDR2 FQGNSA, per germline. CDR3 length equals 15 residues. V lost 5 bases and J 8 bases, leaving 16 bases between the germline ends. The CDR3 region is CASSLNMFGDSPLHF. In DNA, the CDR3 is TGTGCCAGCAGCCTCAACATGTTTGGGGATTCACCCCTCCACTTT.